The 19 T cell receptor beta chains listed next were all sequenced from one sample in a study of cytomegalovirus exposure and HLA in healthy donors. Researchers ran the PCR with 60 Vbeta and 13 Jbeta primers. The method was immunoSEQ multiplex PCR; TCRdb's version includes in-frame clones alone and lacks a portion of them. The repertoire includes around 100,000 clones, roughly four fifths of them detected once, and 9.6% sits in the top ten. The sample consisted of PBMCs. These receptor sequences come from a male donor in good health and CMV-seropositive.

The chain carries TRBV27 and TRBJ1-2; D is perhaps TRBD1 (6 bases). There are 14 residues in the CDR3. In germline, CDR1 is MNHEY, CDR2 SMNVEV (reference sequence). The ends were cut back, 10 bases at V and 1 base at J, with 16 bases in the middle. In DNA, the CDR3 is TGTGCCACCAGAACAGGGTCTCTTAACTATGGCTACACCTTC. Translating gives CATRTGSLNYGYTF.

The chain has TRBV7-9 and TRBJ1-2, with D tentatively TRBD1 (6 bases). Germline CDR1 SEHNR, CDR2 FQNEAQ (reference sequence). The CDR3 consists of 17 residues. The ends were cut back, 4 bases at V and 6 bases at J, with 24 bases in the middle. For the CDR3, the DNA is TGTGCCAGCAGCTCCTACCTTTACCGTACAGGGTTGGATGGCTACACCTTC. Amino acid sequence: CASSSYLYRTGLDGYTF.

This clone was recorded a few times. The chain joins TRBV6-1 to TRBJ1-3; D is unclear. The CDR3 has 15 residues. Germline V gene sequence: CDR1 MNHNS, CDR2 SASEGT. Deletions cut 2 bases from V and 4 bases from J, with 12 bases between. The CDR3: CASSEIHIGGNTIYF. The CDR3 bases are TGTGCCAGCAGTGAAATTCACATCGGGGGAAACACCATATATTTT.

The chain has TRBV2 and TRBJ2-1; TRBD1 agrees at 7 bases. The germline V gene has CDR1 SNHLY and CDR2 FYNNEI. The trim removed 6 bases at V and 4 bases at J, leaving 9 bases unmatched. The CDR3 loop spans 15 amino acids. The CDR3 spells CASRKQGSRYNEQFF. Written as DNA, the CDR3 is TGTGCCAGCAGAAAACAGGGGAGCAGGTACAATGAGCAGTTCTTC.

To note about this clone: The identical CDR3 is also encoded by other nucleotide sequences in the sample. The V call is TRBV28, the J call TRBJ2-1; TRBD2 might be the D (5 bases). This CDR3 comprises 14 residues. The germline V gene encodes CDR1 MDHEN and CDR2 SYDVKM. V was trimmed by 2 bases and J by 7 bases, leaving 12 bases between them. The CDR3 spells CASSLAGRGNEQFF. CDR3 nucleotide sequence: TGTGCCAGCAGTTTAGCGGGTCGGGGTAATGAGCAGTTCTTC.

The chain couples TRBV5-1 to TRBJ2-7; possibly TRBD2 for D (6 bases). Germline V gives CDR1 SGHRS, CDR2 YFSETQ. V shed 4 bases and J shed 0 bases, with 17 bases lying between them. The CDR3 runs 16 residues. As DNA, the CDR3 is TGCGCCAGCAGCGATAGGGTGGCGGGAAGCTCCTACGAGCAGTACTTC. This gives the protein CASSDRVAGSSYEQYF.

The chain carries TRBV28 and TRBJ2-7; possible D gene TRBD2, 6 bases. The V end lost 3 bases, the J end lost 7 bases, and 10 bases lay between the germline ends. Germline CDR1 is MDHEN and CDR2 is SYDVKM. The length of the CDR3 is 12 residues. The CDR3 DNA is TGTGCCAGCAGTTTTGGGGGGTGGGAGCAGTACTTC. It codes for CASSFGGWEQYF.

The gene calls are TRBV4-2 and TRBJ2-7; maybe TRBD1 (6 bases). The V gene lost 4 bases and the J gene lost 1 base, with 14 bases spanning the gap. This CDR3 spans 15 amino acids. The germline CDR1 and CDR2 sequences are LGHNA and YNFKEQ. CDR3 coding DNA: TGTGCCAGCAGCCTTGGACAGCACCGTTCCTACGAGCAGTACTTC. Amino acids: CASSLGQHRSYEQYF.

This clone appeared a single time. The junction differs from germline at one of its ends, possibly a read error. The J gene is TRBJ1-1, the V gene TRBV19; the D gene is possibly TRBD1 (5 bases). Germline V gene sequence: CDR1 LNHDA, CDR2 SQIVND (reference sequence). The CDR3 contains 16 residues. The CDR3 DNA reads TGTGCCAGTAGTGAAGGGCGGGGGGGGAAGAACGCTGAAGCTTTCTTT. It codes for CASSEGRGGKNAEAFF.

The chain recombines TRBV30 with TRBJ1-1, with 9 bases matching TRBD1. J gave up 1 base and V 2 bases, and 8 bases lay outside the gene matches. Germline V gene sequence: CDR1 GTSNPN, CDR2 SVGIG (reference sequence). The CDR3 covers 16 residues. The CDR3 coding sequence is TGTGCCTGGAGTTTGATGGACAGGGGCAGGAACACTGAAGCTTTCTTT. It translates to CAWSLMDRGRNTEAFF.

The rearrangement links TRBV7-3 to TRBJ1-2; D not certain. Germline V gene sequence: CDR1 SGHTA, CDR2 FQGTGA. This CDR3 has 16 residues. V gave up 5 bases and J gave up 3 bases, with 19 bases separating them. CDR3 protein: CASSPSGADTYYGYTF. CDR3 bases: TGTGCCAGCAGCCCCTCAGGCGCCGATACTTACTATGGCTACACCTTC.

This clone was seen a handful of times. The V gene is TRBV29-1, the J gene TRBJ2-4, with 8 bases lining up with TRBD1. Looked up from germline, CDR1 is SQVTM and CDR2 is ANQGSEA. The CDR3 sequence is 17 residues long. V dropped 1 base and J dropped 0; count of bases not matched to a gene: 8. DNA of the CDR3: TGCAGCGTTGAAGCGGCCGGGACAGGAGAAGCCAAAAACATTCAGTACTTC. Its protein is CSVEAAGTGEAKNIQYF.

The chain links TRBV2 to TRBJ2-5, with 10 positions matching TRBD2. Germline V gene data show CDR1 as SNHLY and CDR2 as FYNNEI. Trimming cost V 6 bases and J 2 bases; bases outside gene matches: 6. This CDR3 spans 15 amino acids. The CDR3 is CASRKTSGVQETQYF. CDR3 sequence (DNA): TGTGCCAGCAGGAAAACTAGCGGGGTACAAGAGACCCAGTACTTC.

This sequence joins TRBV2 and TRBJ2-7, with TRBD2 matching 11 bases. V dropped 3 bases and J dropped 7; count of bases not matched to a gene: 5. The CDR3 has 14 residues. The germline gives CDR1 SNHLY, CDR2 FYNNEI. The CDR3 loop reads CASSDPSGGSEQYF. The DNA of the CDR3 is TGTGCCAGCAGTGATCCTAGCGGGGGGTCGGAGCAGTACTTC.

The chain employs TRBV27 and TRBJ2-7, with 8 nucleotides matching TRBD1. Looked up from germline, CDR1 is MNHEY and CDR2 is SMNVEV (reference sequence). Germline trimming cut 2 bases from V and 5 bases from J; bases unmatched to any gene: 5. This CDR3 is built from 14 residues. CDR3 nucleotides: TGTGCCAGCAGTTTACTCAGGGGGCCAGACGAGCAGTACTTC. Translating gives CASSLLRGPDEQYF.

J is TRBJ2-1 and V is TRBV7-2; D not certain. CDR3 size: 14 residues. V shed 3 bases and J shed 5 bases, with 11 bases lying between them. CDR1 and CDR2 from the germline V gene are SGHTA and FQGNSA. This chain's CDR3 is CASSLSRINNEQFF. CDR3 sequence (DNA): TGTGCCAGCAGCTTGAGTAGAATCAACAATGAGCAGTTCTTC.

As regards this clone: At one end the junction does not follow the germline gene, possibly because of a read error. V gene TRBV7-9 combines with J gene TRBJ2-3; the match to TRBD2 covers 10 bases. The germline V gene encodes CDR1 SEHNR and CDR2 FQNEAQ (reference sequence). This CDR3 region has 16 residues. Here the CDR3 DNA reads TGTTCCAGCAGCCCAACTAGCGGGAAAGGGTTGGGTACGCAGTATTTT. Translating gives CSSSPTSGKGLGTQYF.

This clone occurred once. This rearrangement joins TRBV5-4 to TRBJ2-5; weak D call: TRBD1 (6 bases). Germline V CDR1 and CDR2: SGHNT, YYREEE (reference sequence). The germline V and J ends were trimmed by 2 bases and 1 base, with 9 bases remaining between them. The CDR3 runs 14 residues. The CDR3 spells CASSFWTAQETQYF. The CDR3 DNA reads TGTGCCAGCAGCTTTTGGACAGCCCAAGAGACCCAGTACTTC.

CDR3 bases: TGTGCCAGCAGCCGTCGGACAGGGGGGGAGCAGTACTTC. This codes for CASSRRTGGEQYF. The chain is built from TRBV7-2 and TRBJ2-7; TRBD1 aligns across 10 bases. The V and J ends lost 5 bases and 7 bases, in that order; junction bases with no gene match: 5. The CDR3 has 13 amino acids. CDR1 and CDR2 from the germline V gene are SGHTA and FQGNSA. The variable domain in full, with the rest retrieved from reference TRBV7-2 and TRBJ2-7, is GAGVSQSPSNKVTEKGKDVELRCDPISGHTALYWYRQSLGQGLEFLIYFQGNSAPDKSGLPSDRFSAERTGGSVSTLTIQRTQQEDSAVYLCASSRRTGGEQYFGPGTRLTVT.